This section outlines one TCR beta chain sequence together with its context. What this receptor recognizes is not known. Base qualities are not at hand, and no much larger clone is one base apart. The immunoSEQ Assay, a bias-controlled multiplex PCR, was used to amplify TCRbeta CDR3 regions from genomic DNA. The paper's processing steps were these. Within the assay, amplification of reference gene primers was used to estimate how many nucleated cells each sample contained. Sequence reads were collapsed and filtered to measure the absolute abundance of every unique TCRbeta CDR3 rearrangement. For each sample, productive Simpson clonality was calculated as the square root of Simpson's diversity index over productive rearrangements. Not all clones reach the TCRdb copy of this immuneACCESS table, which keeps in-frame sequences only. Checked studies attribute under half of the gap to unresolved V genes and leave the rest unexplained. That table supplies the V and J calls and clone size; D and trimming were determined from the DNA. Across this sample there are some 280,000 clones, with 70% to 90% seen only once. The ten largest clones represent 3% of the sample.

The entry originates in a study of blood T cell repertoires in COVID-19 (dated by TCRdb to about 2020). Study-wide context: The collaborator samples originated in the United States, Italy and Spain and spanned the acute and convalescent phases of COVID-19. The prospective study material was composed of cDNA or gDNA derived from T cells, B-cell-depleted T cells, or PBMCs. The dataset comprised deeply sampled blood TCRbeta repertoires from subjects exposed to, actively infected with, or recovered from COVID-19. The repertoires were released in a freely available public database meant as a resource for research on the immune response to SARS-CoV-2. The samples were drawn from the first 160 participants of the ongoing ImmuneRACE study and from 1,254 subjects provided by 6 global collaborators. Sample metadata almost always included a de-identified subject ID, COVID-19 status, age in years and sex. Where available, HLA class I and class II types were taken from metadata supplied by the sample provider and were not determined by assay-based typing. General conclusions and limits of the study: The amount of clinical and demographic metadata varied by source and participant and was provided uncurated.

Collaborating institutions collected whole blood in K2EDTA tubes following their own protocols. Collaborator samples were shipped for TCRbeta analysis as frozen whole blood, isolated PBMCs, or DNA extracted from either sample type. V trim: 3 bases; J trim: 5 bases; unmatched bases: 15. The CDR3 runs 18 residues from the cysteine to the phenylalanine. Only the CDR3 region is kept as DNA, spanning 54 bases read in frame from base 1. Taken from the germline V gene, the CDR1 and CDR2 loops are SGDLS and YYNGEE. Recombination joined TRBV9 with TRBJ2-2, and 8 junctional nucleotides match TRBD2. The TCR comes from a woman aged 25 to 39 with active or convalescent COVID-19. Sequenced sample: peripheral blood. The CDR3 has the sequence CASSASLSGGRGTGELFF. The DNA reads TGTGCCAGCAGCGCATCCCTCAGCGGGGGTCGTGGGACCGGGGAGCTGTTTTTT. Reference TRBV9 and TRBJ2-2 proteins supply the regions before and after the CDR3; the full variable domain is: DSGVTQTPKHLITATGQRVTLRCSPRSGDLSVYWYQQSLDQGLQFLIQYYNGEERAKGNILERFSAQQFPDLHSELNLSSLELGDSALYFCASSASLSGGRGTGELFFGEGSRLTVL.